The rows below give T cell receptor beta chains drawn from one sample of a study of T cell repertoires in cytomegalovirus infection. TCRdb redid the calling of the reads with MiXCR, one entry per CDR3 protein. Of nearly 550,000 distinct CDR3 sequences in the sample, about 17% are singletons; the top ten hold roughly 25%. Sequencing input: CD8+ T cells from PBMCs. The receptors here all came from a human donor in good health (CMV status not recorded). Some clones in this sample may be carry-over from other donors' samples. The CDR3 runs from the conserved cysteine through the conserved F or W. The D gene is left open where the match is weak. Not all rows give a size; the values are once, few, many and, for expanded clones, a class.

j_call,v_call,d_call,clone_size,cdr3_aa,cdr3_nt
TRBJ1-1,TRBV27,TRBD1,.,CASSGGTGYYTEAFF,TGTGCCAGCAGTGGTGGGACAGGGTATTACACTGAAGCTTTCTTT
TRBJ1-6,TRBV20-1,.,few,CSSQGESPLHF,TGCAGTTCACAAGGGGAGTCACCCCTCCACTTT
TRBJ1-1,TRBV5-1,.,.,CASSLAGEMNTEAFF,TGCGCCAGCAGCTTGGCGGGGGAGATGAACACTGAAGCTTTCTTT
TRBJ2-1,TRBV29-1,.,many,CSVLPGSYNEQFF,TGCAGCGTTTTACCGGGTTCCTACAATGAGCAGTTCTTC
TRBJ2-1,TRBV7-8,.,many,CASSSLGDEQFF,TGTGCCAGCAGCTCCCTGGGGGATGAGCAGTTCTTC
TRBJ2-3,TRBV28,.,many,CASSLCPTSRPHADTQYF,TGTGCCAGCAGTTTATGCCCTACTAGCCGGCCCCACGCAGATACGCAGTATTTT
TRBJ2-5,TRBV11-2,.,few,CASNSFLETQYF,TGTGCCAGCAACTCCTTCCTAGAGACCCAGTACTTC
TRBJ2-7,TRBV7-9,.,many,CASSEGPEQYF,TGTGCCAGCAGCGAGGGACCCGAGCAGTACTTC
TRBJ2-1,TRBV7-3,TRBD2,many,CASSSFGLAEGSNEQFF,TGTGCCAGCAGCTCCTTCGGACTAGCGGAGGGGTCCAATGAGCAGTTCTTC
TRBJ2-1,TRBV19,TRBD2,.,CASSSRLAGVRLNEQFF,TGTGCCAGTAGTTCCCGACTAGCGGGAGTTCGTTTGAATGAGCAGTTCTTC
TRBJ1-1,TRBV7-3,.,many,CASSFGRAFEAFF,TGTGCCAGCAGCTTCGGCAGGGCCTTTGAAGCTTTCTTT
TRBJ1-1,TRBV6-1,TRBD1,many,CASSYIYRDRGSGTEAFF,TGTGCCAGCAGTTATATATACCGGGACAGGGGGTCTGGCACTGAAGCTTTCTTT
TRBJ1-5,TRBV19,TRBD1,.,CASSIESDRGTNQPKHF,TGTGCCAGTAGTATAGAATCGGACAGGGGGACTAATCAGCCCAAGCATTTT
TRBJ2-3,TRBV4-1,TRBD2,many,CASSQARLAGGPIHTWVQYF,TGCGCCAGCAGCCAGGCAAGACTAGCGGGGGGCCCAATTCACACGTGGGTGCAGTATTTT
TRBJ1-1,TRBV7-9,TRBD1,many,CASTETRDRGNTEAFF,TGTGCCAGCACCGAGACCAGGGACAGGGGGAACACTGAAGCTTTCTTT
TRBJ2-7,TRBV7-9,TRBD2,few,CASSSGGEGPAYEQYF,TGTGCCAGCAGCTCCGGGGGGGAGGGGCCAGCCTACGAGCAGTACTTC
TRBJ1-1,TRBV12-3/TRBV12-4,.,many,CASIPEGRPEAFF,TGTGCCAGCATCCCTGAGGGCAGGCCTGAAGCTTTCTTT
TRBJ2-7,TRBV6-5,.,many,CASSYRESGLREQYF,TGTGCCAGCAGTTACCGCGAGAGCGGTCTAAGGGAGCAGTACTTC
TRBJ1-6,TRBV3-1,.,.,CASSQERQNNSPLHF,TGTGCCAGCAGCCAAGAAAGGCAGAATAATTCACCCCTCCACTTT
TRBJ2-2,TRBV7-3,TRBD2,many,CASSLLAGGPTGELFF,TGTGCCAGCAGTCTCCTAGCGGGAGGTCCCACCGGGGAGCTGTTTTTT
TRBJ2-1,TRBV15,.,.,CATSRVVGREQFF,TGTGCCACCAGCAGAGTGGTTGGGCGGGAGCAGTTCTTC
TRBJ1-1,TRBV10-2,.,many,CASSESRGRNTEAFF,TGCGCCAGCAGTGAGTCGAGGGGAAGGAACACTGAAGCTTTCTTT
TRBJ1-5,TRBV28,TRBD1,many,CASSSSGGGQPQHF,TGTGCCAGCAGTTCATCAGGGGGCGGTCAGCCCCAGCATTTT
TRBJ2-7,TRBV27,.,few,CASSPMGGGGYEQYF,TGTGCCAGCAGTCCCATGGGGGGAGGGGGCTACGAGCAGTACTTC
TRBJ1-3,TRBV6-1,.,many,CASSPSRGGYGNTIYF,TGTGCCAGCAGTCCATCCCGGGGGGGTTATGGAAACACCATATATTTT
TRBJ1-1,TRBV25-1,.,many,CASSEYGAGSTEAFF,TGTGCCAGCAGTGAATATGGGGCAGGGAGCACTGAAGCTTTCTTT
TRBJ2-5,TRBV6-5,TRBD2,many,CASSYSSGTSGRGRKETQYF,TGTGCCAGCAGTTACTCTAGCGGGACTAGCGGGAGGGGGAGAAAAGAGACCCAGTACTTC
TRBJ1-1,TRBV10-3,TRBD1,many,CAIRTQRDRGTEAFF,TGTGCCATCAGAACCCAACGGGACAGGGGGACTGAAGCTTTCTTT
TRBJ1-2,TRBV30,TRBD1,.,CAWNFGQGGGYTF,TGTGCCTGGAATTTCGGACAGGGCGGAGGCTACACCTTC
TRBJ2-5,TRBV20-1,.,.,CSATPSVLQETQCF,TGCAGTGCGACCCCAAGCGTCCTACAAGAGACCCAGTGCTTC
TRBJ1-6,TRBV15,.,.,CATSRGQGRRYNSPLHF,TGTGCCACCAGCAGGGGGCAGGGCCGACGATATAATTCACCCCTCCACTTT
TRBJ1-1,TRBV4-1,.,few,CASSQTLIGTEAFF,TGCGCCAGCAGCCAAACCCTCATTGGGACTGAAGCTTTCTTT
TRBJ1-2,TRBV5-4,.,.,CASLEVSGGYTF,TGTGCCAGCCTCGAAGTCAGTGGGGGCTACACCTTC
TRBJ2-7,TRBV5-1,TRBD1,many,CASSYTGVRSYEQYF,TGCGCCAGCAGCTATACAGGGGTTCGATCCTACGAGCAGTACTTC
TRBJ1-1,TRBV19,.,few,CASTVTTDINTEAFF,TGTGCCAGTACCGTAACGACGGACATTAACACTGAAGCTTTCTTT
TRBJ2-5,TRBV7-2,TRBD2,many,CASSLKAPRVAGEVETQYF,TGTGCCAGCAGCTTAAAGGCCCCGCGGGTAGCGGGAGAAGTAGAGACCCAGTACTTC